The 23 T cell receptor beta chains in this list originate from one sample, sequenced in a study of T cell responses to AZD1222 COVID-19 vaccine. Clones were read by immunoSEQ multiplex PCR, and TCRdb kept only the in-frame ones, dropping some. The profile shows 130,000 or so clones, approximately 94% of them singletons. This specimen was peripheral blood, taken on day 0 of AZD1222 vaccination. These receptor sequences come from an adult in good health.

The CDR3 reads CASSSQPTGELFF. In DNA form, the CDR3 reads TGTGCCAGCAGCTCACAGCCTACCGGGGAGCTGTTTTTT. The V gene is TRBV5-5, the J gene TRBJ2-2; the D is unclear. Germline CDR1 SGHKS, CDR2 YYEKEE (reference sequence). V dropped 3 bases and J dropped 5 bases, with 8 bases sitting between them. CDR3 size: 13 residues. Looking up the rest from reference TRBV5-5 and TRBJ2-2 gives the full variable domain: DAGVTQSPTHLIKTRGQQVTLRCSPISGHKSVSWYQQVLGQGPQFIFQYYEKEERGRGNFPDRFSARQFPNYSSELNVNALLLGDSALYLCASSSQPTGELFFGEGSRLTVL.

This sequence joins TRBV2 and TRBJ2-3; D is possibly TRBD1 (5 bases). The CDR3 consists of 15 residues. Germline V gives CDR1 SNHLY, CDR2 FYNNEI. V lost 6 bases and J lost 0, with 13 bases in between. In nucleotides, the CDR3 is TGTGCCAGCAGGACAGTGCGGAGTAGCACAGATACGCAGTATTTT. This gives the protein CASRTVRSSTDTQYF.

The rearrangement uses TRBV2 and TRBJ2-7; D is possibly TRBD1 (5 bases). Germline lookup yields CDR1 SNHLY and CDR2 FYNNEI. V lost 8 bases, J lost 2 bases, and 16 bases lay in between. The CDR3 sequence is 14 residues long. CDR3 sequence: CASSLQVTTYEQYF. The CDR3 DNA follows: TGTGCCAGCTCCCTACAGGTAACTACCTACGAGCAGTACTTC.

The V call is TRBV6-2 or TRBV6-3, the J call TRBJ2-1, with 14 bases identical to TRBD2. CDR3 length: 15 amino acids. J gave up 8 bases and V 6 bases, and 6 bases lay outside the gene matches. The germline CDR1 and CDR2 sequences are MNHEY and SVGEGT. CDR3 sequence: CASSPGTSGSHEQFF. The CDR3 DNA follows: TGTGCCAGCAGCCCGGGGACTAGCGGGAGCCATGAGCAGTTCTTC.

The chain combines TRBV10-1 with TRBJ1-6; TRBD1 might be the D (6 bases). The germline V gene encodes CDR1 WNHNN and CDR2 SYGVQD (reference sequence). CDR3 length: 14 residues. Trimming pared 6 bases from V and 9 bases from J, leaving 15 bases between. The CDR3 region has the DNA TGCGCCAGCAGCGGGACACCCGGATCTTCACCCCTCCACTTT. Protein sequence: CASSGTPGSSPLHF.

The gene calls are TRBV3-1 (or the pseudogene TRBV3-2) and TRBJ2-2, with D perhaps TRBD2 (6 bases). Germline V gives CDR1 LGHDT, CDR2 YNNKEL (reference sequence). The V end lost 6 bases, the J end lost 1 base, and 12 bases lay between the germline ends. The CDR3 length is 15 residues. CDR3 in amino acids: CASSRLAMNTGELFF. Written as DNA, the CDR3 is TGTGCCAGCAGTCGCCTAGCGATGAACACCGGGGAGCTGTTTTTT.

The V call is TRBV28, the J call TRBJ2-7; no reliable D call. From germline, CDR1 is MDHEN and CDR2 SYDVKM. Trimming left V 1 base short and J 2 bases short, with 9 bases between. The CDR3 sequence is 14 residues long. CDR3 nucleotide sequence: TGTGCCAGCAGTTTATCGGACGTCACCTACGAGCAGTACTTC. Protein product: CASSLSDVTYEQYF.

This clone was detected once. V is TRBV6-2 or TRBV6-3 and J is TRBJ1-1; D call uncertain. The V end lost 1 base, the J end lost 1 base, and 4 bases lay between the germline ends. The CDR3 runs 13 residues. Germline assignment: CDR1 MNHEY and CDR2 SVGEGT. The chain's CDR3 is CASSYLENTEAFF. The CDR3 coding sequence is TGTGCCAGCAGTTACTTGGAGAACACTGAAGCTTTCTTT.

The chain combines TRBV6-4 with TRBJ2-1; the match to TRBD2 covers 14 bases. The CDR3 spans 16 residues. Germline CDR1 and CDR2: MRHNA and SNTAGT. With V trimmed by 4 bases and J by 8 bases, 7 bases remained unmatched. CDR3 DNA sequence: TGTGCCAGCAGTGGAGCTGGGACTAGCGGGAGCCATGAGCAGTTCTTC. Its protein is CASSGAGTSGSHEQFF.

This clone was seen once. The CDR3 coding sequence is TGTGCCAGCAGTCAGCGAATACAAGAGACCCAGTACTTC. Encoded protein: CASSQRIQETQYF. This chain links TRBV28 with TRBJ2-5; D is ambiguous. This CDR3 region has 13 residues. V was trimmed by 5 bases and J by 2 bases, leaving 9 bases between them. The V gene's germline CDR1 is MDHEN and CDR2 SYDVKM.

The J gene is TRBJ1-4, the V gene TRBV7-2; D is perhaps TRBD1 (6 bases). Germline V gene sequence: CDR1 SGHTA, CDR2 FQGNSA. CDR3 length equals 16 residues. Trimming shortened V by 3 bases and J by 2 bases, and 13 bases separated the two germline ends. The CDR3 loop is CASSLGGAHTNEKLFF. For the CDR3, the DNA is TGTGCCAGCAGCTTGGGGGGGGCGCACACTAATGAAAAACTGTTTTTT.

This chain links TRBV13 with TRBJ2-1, with 11 bases matching TRBD2. Germline V gives CDR1 PRHDT, CDR2 FYEKMQ (reference sequence). J was trimmed by 3 bases and V by 2 bases; bases with no gene match: 3. The CDR3 covers 16 residues. DNA for the CDR3: TGTGCCAGCAGCTTAATGGGGACTAGCGGCTACAATGAGCAGTTCTTC. Translated: CASSLMGTSGYNEQFF.

The chain links TRBV6-2 or TRBV6-3 to TRBJ2-1; D is uncertain. Trimming pared 4 bases from V and 2 bases from J, leaving 6 bases between. Germline CDR1 MNHEY, CDR2 SVGEGT. This CDR3 is built from 13 residues. CDR3 bases: TGTGCCAGCAGTTTCGAAGCCTACAATGAGCAGTTCTTC. Translating it yields CASSFEAYNEQFF.

The rearrangement uses TRBV5-4 and TRBJ1-3; D remains unclear. The CDR3 runs 11 residues. Germline CDR1 reads SGHNT; CDR2 reads YYREEE (reference sequence). Trimming took off 2 bases at V and 8 bases at J, with 5 bases between the two ends. The CDR3 loop is CASSFLDTIYF. The DNA for the CDR3 is TGTGCCAGCAGCTTTCTGGACACCATATATTTT.

This chain links TRBV2 with TRBJ2-1; TRBD1 aligns across 10 bases. V trimming: 7 bases; J trimming: 3 bases; junction bases outside the gene matches: 6. CDR1 is SNHLY, CDR2 FYNNEI, per germline. The CDR3 runs to 15 residues. The CDR3 DNA sequence: TGTGCCAGCATGCCGGGACAGGGGATCTACAATGAGCAGTTCTTC. Its translation is CASMPGQGIYNEQFF.

The DNA for the CDR3 is TGCGCCAGCAGCCTCCGACCGGCGGGAGGGTCAACGGGTAATGAGCAGTTCTTC. Its translation: CASSLRPAGGSTGNEQFF. The genes are TRBV5-1 and TRBJ2-1; 9 bases fit TRBD2. The CDR3 loop spans 18 amino acids. Germline CDR1 reads SGHRS; CDR2 reads YFSETQ. Losses at the gene ends were 4 bases for V and 7 bases for J; bases not matched to a gene: 18.

This chain uses TRBV5-4 with TRBJ2-7, with D maybe TRBD1 (5 bases). This CDR3 is 15 amino acids long. Looked up from germline, CDR1 is SGHNT and CDR2 is YYREEE (reference sequence). Trimming removed 4 bases at V and 4 bases at J, with 18 bases between. The chain's CDR3 is CASSPPGGAPYEQYF. The CDR3 DNA sequence: TGTGCCAGCAGCCCGCCGGGTGGGGCGCCGTACGAGCAGTACTTC.

This clone was observed once. This sequence joins TRBV6-5 and TRBJ1-4, with a tentative D call TRBD1 (5 bases). Germline assignment: CDR1 MNHEY and CDR2 SVGAGI. The CDR3 consists of 16 residues. The ends were cut back, 2 bases at V and 1 base at J, with 11 bases in the middle. The CDR3 DNA reads as TGTGCCAGCAGTTACCCCCGGGACGGAACTAATGAAAAACTGTTTTTT. Translating it yields CASSYPRDGTNEKLFF.

V is TRBV2 and J is TRBJ2-1, with a tentative D call TRBD2 (5 bases). The V gene's germline CDR1 is SNHLY and CDR2 FYNNEI. The CDR3 is 13 amino acids. Trimming removed 6 bases at V and 2 bases at J, with 8 bases between. The CDR3 region is CASRFGAYNEQFF. Written as DNA, the CDR3 is TGTGCCAGCAGGTTCGGGGCCTACAATGAGCAGTTCTTC.

The J gene is TRBJ1-2, the V gene TRBV15; no clear D. The CDR3 extends over 13 amino acids. Trimming left V 0 bases short and J 4 bases short, with 6 bases between. The germline CDR1 and CDR2 sequences are LNHNV and YYDKDF (reference sequence). CDR3 amino acids: CATSRDRSYGYTF. The CDR3 coding sequence is TGTGCCACCAGCAGAGATCGTAGCTATGGCTACACCTTC.

V and J are TRBV9 and TRBJ1-2, with TRBD1 as a possible D gene (6 bases). CDR1 SGDLS and CDR2 YYNGEE come from the germline V gene. There are 15 residues in the CDR3. V lost 6 bases, J lost 8 bases, and 23 bases lay in between. The CDR3 DNA sequence: TGTGCCAGCAAGCCGGGGGCAGGGTTCAGCGGAGGCTACACCTTC. The encoded protein is CASKPGAGFSGGYTF.

This CDR3 reads CVRSPSREQFF. In nucleotides, the CDR3 is TGTGTCAGAAGCCCATCTCGGGAGCAGTTCTTC. The rearrangement links TRBV7-5 to TRBJ2-1; TRBD2, as called in the table, went unchecked against the DNA. TRBV7-5 is flagged as a pseudogene. This CDR3 spans 11 amino acids.

The chain couples TRBV10-3 to TRBJ1-3, with D maybe TRBD1 (6 bases). Trimming took off 3 bases at V and 3 bases at J, with 15 bases between the two ends. CDR1 is ENHRY and CDR2 is SYGVKD in the germline V gene. The CDR3 is 16 amino acids. In DNA, the CDR3 is TGTGCCATCAGTGATCCCACGGGGGCGCTTGGAAACACCATATATTTT. It yields the protein CAISDPTGALGNTIYF.